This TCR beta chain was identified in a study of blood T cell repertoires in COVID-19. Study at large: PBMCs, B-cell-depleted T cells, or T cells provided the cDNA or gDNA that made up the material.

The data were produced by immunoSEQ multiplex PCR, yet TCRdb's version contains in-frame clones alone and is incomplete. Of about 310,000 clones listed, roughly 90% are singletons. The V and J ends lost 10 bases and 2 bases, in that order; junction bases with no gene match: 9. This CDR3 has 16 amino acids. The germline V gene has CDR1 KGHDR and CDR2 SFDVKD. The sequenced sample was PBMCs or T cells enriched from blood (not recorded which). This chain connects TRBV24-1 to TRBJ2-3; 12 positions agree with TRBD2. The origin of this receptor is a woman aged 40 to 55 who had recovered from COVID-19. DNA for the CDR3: TGTGCCACTACGCCTGGGACTAGCGGGTTCACAGATACGCAGTATTTT. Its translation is CATTPGTSGFTDTQYF.